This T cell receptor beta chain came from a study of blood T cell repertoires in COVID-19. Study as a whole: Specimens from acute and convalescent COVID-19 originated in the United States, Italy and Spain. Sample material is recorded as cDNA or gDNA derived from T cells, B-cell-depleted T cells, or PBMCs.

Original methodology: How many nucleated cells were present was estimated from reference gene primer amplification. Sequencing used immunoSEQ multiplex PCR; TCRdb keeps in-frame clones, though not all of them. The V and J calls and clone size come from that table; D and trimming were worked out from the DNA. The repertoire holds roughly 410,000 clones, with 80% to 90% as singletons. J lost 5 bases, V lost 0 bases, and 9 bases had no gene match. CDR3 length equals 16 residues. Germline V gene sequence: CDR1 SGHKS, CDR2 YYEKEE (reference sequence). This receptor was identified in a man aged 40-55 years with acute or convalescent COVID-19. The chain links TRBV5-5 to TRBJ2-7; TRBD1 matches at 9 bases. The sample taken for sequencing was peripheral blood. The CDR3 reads CASSLAGDRDLDEQYF. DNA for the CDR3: TGTGCCAGCAGCTTGGCCGGGGACAGGGACTTAGACGAGCAGTACTTC.